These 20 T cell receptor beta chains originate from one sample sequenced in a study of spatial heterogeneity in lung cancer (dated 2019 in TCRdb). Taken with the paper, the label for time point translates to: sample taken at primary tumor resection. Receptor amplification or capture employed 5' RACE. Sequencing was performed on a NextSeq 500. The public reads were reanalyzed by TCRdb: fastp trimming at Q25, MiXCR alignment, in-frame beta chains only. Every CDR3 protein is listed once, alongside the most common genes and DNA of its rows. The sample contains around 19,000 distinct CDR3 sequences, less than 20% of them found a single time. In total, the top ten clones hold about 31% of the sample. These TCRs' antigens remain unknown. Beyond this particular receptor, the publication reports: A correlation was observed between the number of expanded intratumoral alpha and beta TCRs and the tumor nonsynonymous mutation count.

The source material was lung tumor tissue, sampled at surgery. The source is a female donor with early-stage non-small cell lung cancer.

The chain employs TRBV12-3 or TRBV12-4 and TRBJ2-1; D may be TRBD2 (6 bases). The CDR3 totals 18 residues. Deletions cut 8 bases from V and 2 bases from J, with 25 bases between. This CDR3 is CASGFGPRERAPYNEQFF. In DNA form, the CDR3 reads TGTGCCAGCGGGTTCGGTCCCCGGGAGCGGGCCCCCTACAATGAGCAGTTCTTC.

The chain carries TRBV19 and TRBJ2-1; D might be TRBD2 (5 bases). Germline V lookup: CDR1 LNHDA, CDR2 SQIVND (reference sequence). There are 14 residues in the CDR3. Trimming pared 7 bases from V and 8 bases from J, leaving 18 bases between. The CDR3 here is CASTSVGVGYEQFF. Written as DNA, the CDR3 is TGTGCCAGTACCTCCGTCGGGGTTGGTTATGAGCAGTTCTTC.

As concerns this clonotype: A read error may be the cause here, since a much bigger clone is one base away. The CDR3 is CSSRDPGHSSSYNEQFF. The CDR3 DNA reads TGTTCCAGCAGGGATCCGGGACATTCGAGCTCCTACAATGAGCAGTTCTTC. V usage is TRBV7-2 and J usage is TRBJ2-1; tentatively, D is TRBD1 (6 bases). CDR3 length: 17 residues. The germline V gene encodes CDR1 SGHTA and CDR2 FQGNSA.

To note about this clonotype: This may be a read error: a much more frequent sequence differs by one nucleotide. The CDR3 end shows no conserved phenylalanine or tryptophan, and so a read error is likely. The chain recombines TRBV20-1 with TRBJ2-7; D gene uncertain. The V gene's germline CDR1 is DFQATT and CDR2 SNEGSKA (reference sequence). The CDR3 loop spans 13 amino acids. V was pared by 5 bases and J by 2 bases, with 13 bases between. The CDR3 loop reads CSALLPGTYEQYL. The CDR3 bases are TGCAGTGCTCTACTACCGGGCACCTACGAGCAGTACTTA.

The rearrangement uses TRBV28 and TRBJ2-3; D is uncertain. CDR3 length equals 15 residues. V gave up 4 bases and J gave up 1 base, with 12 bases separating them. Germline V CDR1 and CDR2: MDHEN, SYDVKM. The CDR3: CASSSHRLRTDTQYF. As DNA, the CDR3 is TGTGCCAGCAGTTCCCACAGACTGCGCACAGATACGCAGTATTTT.

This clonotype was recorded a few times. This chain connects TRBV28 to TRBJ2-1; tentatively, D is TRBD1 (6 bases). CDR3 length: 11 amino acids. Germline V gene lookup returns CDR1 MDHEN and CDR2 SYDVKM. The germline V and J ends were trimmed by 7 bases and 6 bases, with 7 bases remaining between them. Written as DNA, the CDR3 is TGTGCCAGCAACAGGGCCAATGAGCAGTTCTTC. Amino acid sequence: CASNRANEQFF.

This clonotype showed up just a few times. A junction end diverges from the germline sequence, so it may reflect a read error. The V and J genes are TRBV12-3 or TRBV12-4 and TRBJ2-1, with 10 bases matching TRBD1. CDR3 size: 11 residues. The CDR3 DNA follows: TGTGCCAGCAGTGCGGGACAGGGGAGACTCTTC. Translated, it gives CASSAGQGRLF.

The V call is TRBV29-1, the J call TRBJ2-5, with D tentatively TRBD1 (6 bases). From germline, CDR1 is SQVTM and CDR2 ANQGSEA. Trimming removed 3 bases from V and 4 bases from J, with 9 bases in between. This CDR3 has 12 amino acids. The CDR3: CSVDQGRETQYF. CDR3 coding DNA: TGCAGCGTTGACCAGGGGAGAGAGACCCAGTACTTC.

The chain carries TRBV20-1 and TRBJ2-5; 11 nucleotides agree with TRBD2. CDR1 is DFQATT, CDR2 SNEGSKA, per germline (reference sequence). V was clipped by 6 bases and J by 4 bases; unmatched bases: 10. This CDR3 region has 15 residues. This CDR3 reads CSARRLAGSPETQYF. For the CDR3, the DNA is TGCAGTGCCAGAAGACTAGCGGGGTCCCCAGAGACCCAGTACTTC.

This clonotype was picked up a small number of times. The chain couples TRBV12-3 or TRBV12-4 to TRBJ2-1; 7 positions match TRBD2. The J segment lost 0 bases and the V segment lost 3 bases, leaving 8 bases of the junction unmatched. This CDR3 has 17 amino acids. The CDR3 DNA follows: TGTGCCAGCAGTTTGATGGTGGGACTAAGCTCCTACAATGAGCAGTTCTTC. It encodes CASSLMVGLSSYNEQFF.

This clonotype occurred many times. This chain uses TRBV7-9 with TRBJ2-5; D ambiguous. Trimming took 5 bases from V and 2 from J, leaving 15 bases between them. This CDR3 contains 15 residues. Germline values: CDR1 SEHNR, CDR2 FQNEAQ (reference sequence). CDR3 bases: TGTGCCAGCAGCCCAGGCATGGCAAATCAAGAGACCCAGTACTTC. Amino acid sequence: CASSPGMANQETQYF.

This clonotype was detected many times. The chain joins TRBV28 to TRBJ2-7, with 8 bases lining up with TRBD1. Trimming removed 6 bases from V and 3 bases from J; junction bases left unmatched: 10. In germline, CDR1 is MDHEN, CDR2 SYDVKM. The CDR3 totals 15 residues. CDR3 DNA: TGTGCCAGCAGAACCACTTGGACAGGGAACTACGAGCAGTACTTC. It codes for CASRTTWTGNYEQYF.

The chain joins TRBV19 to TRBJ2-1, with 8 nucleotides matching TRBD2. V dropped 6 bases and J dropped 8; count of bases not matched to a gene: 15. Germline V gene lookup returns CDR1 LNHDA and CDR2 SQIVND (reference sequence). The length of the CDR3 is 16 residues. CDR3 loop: CASRKRAGATADEQFF. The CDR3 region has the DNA TGTGCCAGTAGGAAAAGAGCGGGAGCTACCGCGGATGAGCAGTTCTTC. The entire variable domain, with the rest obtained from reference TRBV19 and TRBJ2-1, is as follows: DGGITQSPKYLFRKEGQNVTLSCEQNLNHDAMYWYRQDPGQGLRLIYYSQIVNDFQKGDIAEGYSVSREKKESFPLTVTSAQKNPTAFYLCASRKRAGATADEQFFGPGTRLTVL.

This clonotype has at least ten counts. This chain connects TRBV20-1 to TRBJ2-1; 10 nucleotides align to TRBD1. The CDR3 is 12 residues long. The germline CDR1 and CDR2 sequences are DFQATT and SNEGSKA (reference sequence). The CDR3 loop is CRAGQGGNEQFF. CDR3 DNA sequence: TGCAGAGCTGGACAGGGGGGTAATGAGCAGTTCTTC.

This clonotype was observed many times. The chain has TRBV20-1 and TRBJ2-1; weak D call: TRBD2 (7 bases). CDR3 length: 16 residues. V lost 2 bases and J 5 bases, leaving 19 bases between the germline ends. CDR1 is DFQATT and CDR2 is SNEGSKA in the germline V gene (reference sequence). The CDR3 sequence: CSARSPGASGNNEQFF. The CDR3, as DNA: TGCAGTGCTAGATCCCCGGGGGCTAGCGGAAACAATGAGCAGTTCTTC.

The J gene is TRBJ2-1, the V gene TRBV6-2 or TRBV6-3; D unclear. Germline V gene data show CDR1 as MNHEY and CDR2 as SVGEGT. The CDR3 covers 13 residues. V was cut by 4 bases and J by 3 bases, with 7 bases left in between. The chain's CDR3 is CASSFYHYNEQFF. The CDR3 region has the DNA TGTGCCAGCAGTTTCTATCACTACAATGAGCAGTTCTTC.

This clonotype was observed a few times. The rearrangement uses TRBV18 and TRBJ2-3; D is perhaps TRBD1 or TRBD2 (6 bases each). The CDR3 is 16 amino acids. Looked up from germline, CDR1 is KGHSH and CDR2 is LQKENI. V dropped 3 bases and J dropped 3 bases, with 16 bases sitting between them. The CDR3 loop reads CASSPPGAGVTDTQYF. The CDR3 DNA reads TGTGCCAGCTCACCCCCGGGGGCAGGAGTTACAGATACGCAGTATTTT.

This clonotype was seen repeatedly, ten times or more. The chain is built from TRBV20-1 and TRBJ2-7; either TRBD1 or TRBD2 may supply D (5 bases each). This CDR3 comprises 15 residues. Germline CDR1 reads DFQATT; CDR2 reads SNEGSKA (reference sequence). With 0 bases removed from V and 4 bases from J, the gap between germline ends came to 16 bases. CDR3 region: CSARDGGRGAYEQYF. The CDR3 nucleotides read TGCAGTGCTAGAGATGGAGGAAGGGGAGCATACGAGCAGTACTTC.

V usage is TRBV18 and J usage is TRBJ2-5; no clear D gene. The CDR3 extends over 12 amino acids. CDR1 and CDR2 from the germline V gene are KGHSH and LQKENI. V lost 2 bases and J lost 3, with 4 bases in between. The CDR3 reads CASSPNEETQYF. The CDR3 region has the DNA TGTGCCAGCTCACCAAACGAAGAGACCCAGTACTTC.

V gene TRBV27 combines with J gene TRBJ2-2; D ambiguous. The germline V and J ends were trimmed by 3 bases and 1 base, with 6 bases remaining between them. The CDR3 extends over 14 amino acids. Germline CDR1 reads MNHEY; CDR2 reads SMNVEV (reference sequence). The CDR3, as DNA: TGTGCCAGCAGTTTTGACGGGAACACCGGGGAGCTGTTTTTT. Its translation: CASSFDGNTGELFF.